This T cell receptor (beta chain) originates from a study of post-analysis software for immune sequencing data. At the level of the study: The study covered relapsing-remitting, secondary progressive and progressive-relapsing courses of multiple sclerosis.

Study-level findings and limits: Versus controls, multiple sclerosis patients showed significantly lower diversity (normalized Chao1). Controls showed lower frequencies than patients for roughly five TRBV segments, and TRBV5-6, TRBV5-1 and TRBV20-1 were among these.

This clonotype was counted only a few times. As yet, its antigen is unknown. This CDR3 is 14 amino acids long. V lost 4 bases to trimming and J lost 4 bases; unmatched junction nucleotides: 6. The germline V gene has CDR1 SEHNR and CDR2 FQNEAQ (reference sequence). Unique-molecular-identifier-tagged TCR beta cDNA libraries were used. TCRdb used MiXCR to reprocess the PCR reads, holding one entry per CDR3 protein. Among approximately 730,000 distinct CDR3 sequences listed, 25% to 30% were seen once. The chain couples TRBV7-9 to TRBJ2-5; 7 bases line up with TRBD1. This receptor was identified in a girl aged 10 to 17 with multiple sclerosis. Sequencing was performed on blood. Here the CDR3 reads CASSSTGERETQYF. In nucleotides, the CDR3 is TGTGCCAGCAGCTCCACAGGGGAGAGAGAGACCCAGTACTTC.